The 29 T cell receptor beta chains reported below all come from one sample, sequenced in a study of shared clonotypes between healthy human individuals. The assay was immunoSEQ multiplex PCR, and TCRdb's table has in-frame clones only and misses some. The sample shows a few million clones, 90% to 96% of them seen only once. What was sequenced was naive CD4+ T cells sorted from blood. Described subset: CD45RA+ positively selected. Receptors originate from a man between 18 and 29 years old in good health.

The rearrangement joins TRBV5-4 to TRBJ1-1; tentatively, D is TRBD1 (6 bases). The CDR3 consists of 14 residues. The V end lost 3 bases, the J end lost 0 bases, and 9 bases lay between the germline ends. Germline values: CDR1 SGHNT, CDR2 YYREEE (reference sequence). The CDR3 nucleotides are TGTGCCAGCAGCTCGACAGGAATGAACACTGAAGCTTTCTTT. Translation: CASSSTGMNTEAFF.

V gene TRBV7-9 combines with J gene TRBJ2-1, with 14 nucleotides matching TRBD2. From germline, CDR1 is SEHNR and CDR2 FQNEAQ (reference sequence). The CDR3 sequence is 15 residues long. Germline trimming cut 1 base from V and 15 bases from J; bases unmatched to any gene: 8. This chain's CDR3 is CASSLDATSGRDAFF. In DNA, the CDR3 is TGTGCCAGCAGCTTAGACGCGACTAGCGGGAGGGACGCGTTCTTC.

The chain joins TRBV6-6 to TRBJ2-7; no firm D call. V dropped 0 bases and J dropped 7 bases, with 10 bases sitting between them. Germline V gene sequence: CDR1 MNHNY, CDR2 SVGAGI (reference sequence). There are 13 residues in the CDR3. DNA for the CDR3: TGTGCCAGCAGTTACTCGTTATATTATGAGCAGTACTTC. Its translation is CASSYSLYYEQYF.

This clone was recorded only once. The rearrangement uses TRBV2 and TRBJ1-1, with a weak D call TRBD1 (5 bases). The germline gives CDR1 SNHLY, CDR2 FYNNEI. The V and J ends lost 9 bases and 1 base respectively, with 15 bases between them. This CDR3 is built from 14 residues. The CDR3 bases are TGTGCCAGATCGTTGGGGGGGACGAACACTGAAGCTTTCTTT. Its protein is CARSLGGTNTEAFF.

This clone occurred once. This sequence joins TRBV30 and TRBJ2-5; 11 bases line up with TRBD1. There are 13 residues in the CDR3. The germline V gene has CDR1 GTSNPN and CDR2 SVGIG (reference sequence). Trimming removed 7 bases from V and 4 bases from J; junction bases left unmatched: 5. The DNA for the CDR3 is TGTGCCTCCGGACAGGGGGCTGGAGAGACCCAGTACTTC. It codes for CASGQGAGETQYF.

A word on this clone: The germline gene is not matched at one end of the junction; a read error may be the cause. The rearrangement links TRBV7-7 to TRBJ2-5; unclear D gene. CDR1 and CDR2 from the germline V gene are SSHAT and FNYEAQ (reference sequence). The CDR3 covers 15 residues. The CDR3 protein is CASSLEGEIVETQYF. The CDR3 coding sequence is TGTGCTAGCAGCTTAGAAGGTGAGATAGTGGAGACCCAGTACTTC. Complete variable domain (other parts from reference TRBV7-7 and TRBJ2-5): GAGVSQSPRYKVTKRGQDVTLRCDPISSHATLYWYQQALGQGPEFLTYFNYEAQPDKSGLPSDRFSAERPEGSISTLTIQRTEQRDSAMYRCASSLEGEIVETQYFGPGTRLLVL.

This chain joins TRBV5-1 and TRBJ1-6; D possibly corresponds to TRBD1 (5 bases). CDR1 SGHRS and CDR2 YFSETQ come from the germline V gene. This CDR3 has 15 amino acids. V dropped 7 bases and J dropped 7 bases, with 18 bases sitting between them. The CDR3 loop reads CASGAGLGRNSPLHF. The CDR3 coding sequence is TGCGCCAGCGGGGCAGGACTGGGACGAAATTCACCCCTCCACTTT. Full variable domain (remainder filled in from reference TRBV5-1 and TRBJ1-6): KAGVTQTPRYLIKTRGQQVTLSCSPISGHRSVSWYQQTPGQGLQFLFEYFSETQRNKGNFPGRFSGRQFSNSRSEMNVSTLELGDSALYLCASGAGLGRNSPLHFGNGTRLTVT.

The chain joins TRBV9 to TRBJ1-4; a possible D gene is TRBD1 (6 bases). The V and J ends lost 3 bases and 0 bases respectively, with 12 bases between them. Germline V CDR1 and CDR2: SGDLS, YYNGEE. The length of the CDR3 is 16 residues. For the CDR3, the DNA is TGTGCCAGCAGCGAGGGGGGACGGGCAACTAATGAAAAACTGTTTTTT. It yields the protein CASSEGGRATNEKLFF.

V gene TRBV5-6 combines with J gene TRBJ2-5, with 9 bases lining up with TRBD1. The CDR3 loop spans 16 amino acids. Germline V CDR1 and CDR2: SGHDT, YYEEEE. V was clipped by 2 bases and J by 1 base; unmatched bases: 6. The CDR3 protein is CASSFPGQGVQETQYF. The DNA of the CDR3 is TGTGCCAGCAGCTTCCCGGGACAGGGCGTCCAAGAGACCCAGTACTTC.

The genes are TRBV7-9 and TRBJ1-6; no clear D. CDR3 length equals 14 residues. The germline V gene encodes CDR1 SEHNR and CDR2 FQNEAQ (reference sequence). V was pared by 1 base and J by 10 bases, with 11 bases between. The DNA for the CDR3 is TGTGCCAGCAGCTTAGTGGGGAGCGGATCACCCCTCCACTTT. Translated: CASSLVGSGSPLHF.

The chain employs TRBV6-5 and TRBJ2-5; D perhaps matches TRBD1 (5 bases). Germline assignment: CDR1 MNHEY and CDR2 SVGAGI. This CDR3 is built from 15 residues. Trimming cost V 7 bases and J 7 bases, with 22 bases left between them. The CDR3 DNA follows: TGTGCCAGCACCTCCTCCAGCGCGGACAAGGGGACCCAGTACTTC. This translates into CASTSSSADKGTQYF.

This chain connects TRBV28 to TRBJ1-5; 7 nucleotides align to TRBD1. The CDR3 covers 14 residues. CDR1 and CDR2 from the germline V gene are MDHEN and SYDVKM. Germline trimming cut 5 bases from V and 6 bases from J; bases unmatched to any gene: 7. The CDR3 loop reads CASSKDRVGQPQHF. The CDR3 DNA is TGTGCCAGCAGTAAAGACAGGGTCGGTCAGCCCCAGCATTTT.

This rearrangement joins TRBV5-8 to TRBJ1-5; a possible D gene is TRBD1 (5 bases). From germline, CDR1 is SGHTS and CDR2 YDEGEE. The CDR3 consists of 16 residues. V was cut by 5 bases and J by 1 base, with 16 bases left in between. CDR3 sequence reads: CASSPRDFRSNQPQHF. CDR3 DNA: TGTGCCAGCAGTCCCAGGGATTTCAGGAGCAATCAGCCCCAGCATTTT. Supplemented by reference TRBV5-8 and TRBJ1-5, the full variable domain reads EAGVTQSPTHLIKTRGQQATLRCSPISGHTSVYWYQQALGLGLQFLLWYDEGEERNRGNFPPRFSGRQFPNYSSELNVNALELEDSALYLCASSPRDFRSNQPQHFGDGTRLSIL.

The V and J genes are TRBV10-3 and TRBJ1-6, with D possibly TRBD1 on 6 matching bases. Per germline, CDR1 ENHRY and CDR2 SYGVKD. There are 16 residues in the CDR3. V lost 2 bases to trimming and J lost 0 bases, with 8 bases between them. This chain's CDR3 is CAISEGGISYNSPLHF. The CDR3 region has the DNA TGTGCCATCAGTGAGGGGGGCATCTCCTATAATTCACCCCTCCACTTT.

The CDR3 nucleotides read TGTGCTAGTGGCCCCCTCCAGGGCAAGGCCTACAATGAGCAGTTCTTC. It encodes CASGPLQGKAYNEQFF. The chain combines TRBV12-5 with TRBJ2-1; TRBD1 might be the D (5 bases). CDR1 LGHNT and CDR2 FRNRAP come from the germline V gene. The CDR3 extends over 16 amino acids. Trimming pared 6 bases from V and 2 bases from J, leaving 17 bases between.

The chain employs TRBV11-2 and TRBJ1-6, with D hard to call. This CDR3 contains 15 residues. Trimming cost V 1 base and J 8 bases, with 12 bases left between them. The germline V gene encodes CDR1 SGHAT and CDR2 FQNNGV. CDR3 sequence: CASSLGGFGHSPLHF. CDR3 sequence (DNA): TGTGCCAGCAGCTTAGGTGGATTTGGGCATTCACCCCTCCACTTT.

The rearrangement uses TRBV18 and TRBJ1-3, with a possible D match to TRBD1 (6 bases). Trimming took 3 bases from V and 0 from J, leaving 12 bases between them. The germline gives CDR1 KGHSH, CDR2 LQKENI. The CDR3 sequence is 16 residues long. Written as DNA, the CDR3 is TGTGCCAGCTCACCCGGACAGTTCCTCTCTGGAAACACCATATATTTT. Protein product: CASSPGQFLSGNTIYF.

The chain couples TRBV5-1 to TRBJ2-2; weak D call: TRBD2 (5 bases). V was cut by 7 bases and J by 4 bases, with 14 bases left in between. CDR1 and CDR2 from the germline V gene are SGHRS and YFSETQ. This CDR3 spans 14 amino acids. This CDR3 reads CASSSIGVTGELFF. The CDR3 DNA follows: TGCGCCAGCTCCTCCATCGGGGTCACCGGGGAGCTGTTTTTT.

The chain couples TRBV7-8 to TRBJ2-7; the D is unclear. The CDR3 spans 13 residues. Germline V CDR1 and CDR2: SGHVS, FQNEAQ. V shed 2 bases and J shed 2 bases, with 7 bases lying between them. CDR3: CASSLWGPYEQYF. The CDR3 DNA reads as TGTGCCAGCAGCTTATGGGGTCCCTACGAGCAGTACTTC.

This clone was detected only once. Other DNA sequences of this sample code for an identical CDR3. The chain uses TRBV6-5 and TRBJ2-1; perhaps TRBD2 as D (5 bases). Germline CDR1 MNHEY, CDR2 SVGAGI. Trimming left V 6 bases short and J 6 bases short, with 12 bases between. There are 13 residues in the CDR3. The CDR3 is CASRSGSGNEQFF. The DNA of the CDR3 is TGTGCCAGCAGATCGGGGTCAGGCAATGAGCAGTTCTTC.

The V and J genes are TRBV6-5 and TRBJ2-7, with D perhaps assigned TRBD1 or TRBD2 (6 bases each). With 0 bases removed from V and 6 bases from J, the gap between germline ends came to 12 bases. The germline V gene encodes CDR1 MNHEY and CDR2 SVGAGI. The CDR3 sequence is 14 residues long. Here the CDR3 reads CASSYSRRGGEQYF. CDR3 coding DNA: TGTGCCAGCAGTTACTCGCGCAGGGGAGGCGAGCAGTACTTC.

The rearrangement links TRBV10-3 to TRBJ1-2; 9 bases are a match to TRBD1. The germline gives CDR1 ENHRY, CDR2 SYGVKD. With 4 bases clipped from V and 7 bases from J, the junction kept 4 bases outside the gene matches. The CDR3 spans 13 residues. The CDR3 DNA reads TGTGCCATCAGTGCCGACAGGGGGTCTGGCTACACCTTC. It yields the protein CAISADRGSGYTF.

CDR3 nucleotide sequence: TGTGCCAGCAGTGAACGGGAGGGGGGAAGCGCTGAAGCTTTCTTT. Translated, it gives CASSEREGGSAEAFF. This chain joins TRBV6-1 and TRBJ1-1; D is perhaps TRBD1 (6 bases). V was pared by 2 bases and J by 6 bases, with 16 bases between. The CDR3 consists of 15 residues. CDR1 and CDR2 (germline): MNHNS, SASEGT.

In its sample, this clone was seen once. The V gene is TRBV30, the J gene TRBJ2-5; the D gene could be TRBD1 or TRBD2 (7 bases each). There are 14 residues in the CDR3. The V and J ends lost 2 bases and 7 bases respectively, with 17 bases between them. CDR1 is GTSNPN and CDR2 is SVGIG in the germline V gene (reference sequence). CDR3 residues: CAWSTQGGQGTQYF. CDR3 DNA sequence: TGTGCCTGGAGTACGCAGGGGGGGCAGGGGACCCAGTACTTC.

Remarks on this clone: This same CDR3 is encoded by further DNA sequences in the sample. The rearrangement joins TRBV6-5 to TRBJ2-5; tentatively, D is TRBD2 (6 bases). CDR1 and CDR2 from the germline V gene are MNHEY and SVGAGI. CDR3 length: 14 amino acids. The germline V and J ends were trimmed by 0 bases and 1 base, with 6 bases remaining between them. The CDR3 DNA follows: TGTGCCAGCAGTTACTCACTAGCCCAAGAGACCCAGTACTTC. It encodes CASSYSLAQETQYF.

This clone appeared a single time. V usage is TRBV27 and J usage is TRBJ2-7; D possibly corresponds to TRBD2 (6 bases). CDR3 size: 16 residues. Trimming took off 6 bases at V and 0 bases at J, with 18 bases between the two ends. The germline V gene has CDR1 MNHEY and CDR2 SMNVEV (reference sequence). The CDR3 loop reads CASRRNLAGGSYEQYF. The CDR3 DNA reads TGTGCCAGCAGACGCAATCTCGCCGGGGGCTCCTACGAGCAGTACTTC.

This chain connects TRBV2 to TRBJ2-5; the match to TRBD2 covers 7 bases. This CDR3 contains 14 residues. CDR1 is SNHLY and CDR2 is FYNNEI in the germline V gene. With 5 bases clipped from V and 5 bases from J, the junction kept 8 bases outside the gene matches. The CDR3 region is CASSPSLGGETQYF. The CDR3 DNA reads as TGTGCCAGCAGTCCGAGTTTGGGGGGGGAGACCCAGTACTTC.

V and J are TRBV30 and TRBJ1-6; possibly TRBD1 for D (6 bases). The CDR3 length is 15 residues. Germline CDR1 and CDR2: GTSNPN and SVGIG (reference sequence). V lost 1 base to trimming and J lost 4 bases, with 11 bases between them. CDR3 nucleotide sequence: TGTGCCTGGAGTGAAAGGGGGGGTTATAATTCACCCCTCCACTTT. Protein product: CAWSERGGYNSPLHF.

V and J are TRBV19 and TRBJ2-1, with TRBD2 identical over 11 bases. Germline V lookup: CDR1 LNHDA, CDR2 SQIVND (reference sequence). V lost 5 bases and J lost 8; bases outside the gene matches: 8. This CDR3 has 15 amino acids. The CDR3 loop is CASSRLAGGIYEQFF. The CDR3 DNA reads as TGTGCCAGTAGTCGGCTAGCGGGAGGAATTTATGAGCAGTTCTTC.